The 26 T cell receptor beta chains below were found in one sample sequenced in a study of identical twins (dated by TCRdb to 2016 to 2017). The library came from 5' RACE. Data came from an Illumina HiSeq 2000. The public sequencing data were trimmed at Q25 with fastp and processed into clonotypes with MiXCR by TCRdb, which kept only in-frame beta chains. Each record represents a unique CDR3 protein, reported with the most common genes and DNA among its rows. Within this sample are 250,000 or so distinct CDR3 sequences, with roughly 8.7% of them counted one time only. The ten most abundant clones make up about 3% of the sample. These data also featured in a second study, about yellow fever vaccine responses in identical twins.

The sequenced sample consisted of CD8+ T cells sorted from blood. The receptors were gathered from a woman in her late teens or twenties in good health.

This clonotype was recorded many times. The chain recombines TRBV11-2 with TRBJ2-1; D ambiguous. Trimming removed 4 bases at V and 9 bases at J, with 13 bases between. The CDR3 has 13 amino acids. Germline CDR1 and CDR2: SGHAT and FQNNGV. CDR3 in DNA: TGTGCCAGCAGCTCTCCTGCGTTTGGTGAGCAGTTCTTC. Its protein is CASSSPAFGEQFF.

This chain uses TRBV9 with TRBJ1-1, with 11 bases lining up with TRBD1. The CDR3 spans 15 residues. After removal of 6 bases from V and 6 bases from J, the junction contained 10 bases not matched to a gene. In germline, CDR1 is SGDLS, CDR2 YYNGEE. The CDR3 sequence: CASTAYGQGASEAFF. CDR3 DNA sequence: TGTGCCAGCACCGCCTACGGACAGGGGGCTTCTGAAGCTTTCTTT.

This clonotype has a handful of counts. The rearrangement uses TRBV6-5 and TRBJ2-7; D not resolved. The CDR3 runs 11 residues. Germline CDR1 reads MNHEY; CDR2 reads SVGAGI. V was trimmed by 2 bases and J by 6 bases, leaving 5 bases between them. CDR3 in amino acids: CASSYGPEQYF. The CDR3 DNA reads TGTGCCAGCAGTTACGGCCCCGAGCAGTACTTC.

This clonotype has at least ten counts. V is TRBV29-1 and J is TRBJ2-7; D not certain. Trimming left V 4 bases short and J 1 base short, with 8 bases between. This CDR3 has 12 residues. CDR1 and CDR2 (germline): SQVTM, ANQGSEA. CDR3 loop: CSVGRNSYEQYF. The CDR3 region has the DNA TGCAGCGTTGGGCGCAATTCCTACGAGCAGTACTTC.

The V call is TRBV11-1, the J call TRBJ1-2; no clear D gene. Germline loops: CDR1 SGHAT, CDR2 FQDESV (reference sequence). V lost 5 bases and J lost 5, with 27 bases in between. The CDR3 contains 18 residues. DNA of the CDR3: TGTGCCAGCAGCGGTAGAACGGAACCAGGCGAAGGGATTTATGGCTACACCTTC. It codes for CASSGRTEPGEGIYGYTF. The variable domain in full, with the rest retrieved from reference TRBV11-1 and TRBJ1-2, is EAEVAQSPRYKITEKSQAVAFWCDPISGHATLYWYRQILGQGPELLVQFQDESVVDDSQLPKDRFSAERLKGVDSTLKIQPAELGDSAMYLCASSGRTEPGEGIYGYTFGSGTRLTVV.

This clonotype was seen more than once but under ten times. The genes are TRBV7-2 and TRBJ2-3; D call uncertain. This CDR3 spans 15 amino acids. Per the germline V gene, CDR1 is SGHTA and CDR2 is FQGNSA. V lost 1 base and J lost 2, with 10 bases in between. This CDR3 is CASSLGAGYTDTQYF. DNA of the CDR3: TGTGCCAGCAGCTTAGGGGCCGGTTACACAGATACGCAGTATTTT.

Written as DNA, the CDR3 is TGTGCCAGTAGTGTCCCCTTCGGGTTAGCCAAAAACATTCAGTACTTC. Amino acid sequence: CASSVPFGLAKNIQYF. V is TRBV19 and J is TRBJ2-4; D not resolved. The CDR3 is 16 amino acids. V gave up 5 bases and J gave up 0 bases, with 14 bases separating them. Germline V gene lookup returns CDR1 LNHDA and CDR2 SQIVND (reference sequence).

Regarding this clonotype: Germline is not matched at one junction end, which may reflect a read error. The chain couples TRBV11-2 to TRBJ2-5, with TRBD1 as a possible D gene (5 bases). The CDR3 sequence is 15 residues long. The V gene's germline CDR1 is SGHAT and CDR2 FQNNGV. CDR3 protein: CASSLAATAQGTQYF. In DNA, the CDR3 is TGTGCCAGCAGCTTAGCCGCGACAGCCCAAGGGACCCAGTACTTC.

There are many counts of this clonotype. The chain links TRBV12-3 or TRBV12-4 to TRBJ2-3; 7 nucleotides align to TRBD1. The J segment lost 0 bases and the V segment lost 6 bases, leaving 6 bases of the junction unmatched. The CDR3 is made up of 15 amino acids. As DNA, the CDR3 is TGTGCCAGCAGGTACGGGACAGCTAGCACAGATACGCAGTATTTT. Amino acids: CASRYGTASTDTQYF.

This clonotype was detected only a few times. The rearrangement links TRBV27 to TRBJ2-7; possible D gene TRBD1, 8 bases. There are 15 residues in the CDR3. Germline V lookup: CDR1 MNHEY, CDR2 SMNVEV (reference sequence). V was shortened by 6 bases and J by 3 bases, with 18 bases between the two germline ends. CDR3 protein: CASSPQQGGVYEQYF. CDR3 nucleotide sequence: TGTGCCAGCAGCCCTCAACAGGGGGGGGTCTACGAGCAGTACTTC.

This clonotype appeared many times. This sequence joins TRBV12-3 or TRBV12-4 and TRBJ2-7, with D hard to call. CDR3 length equals 12 residues. Trimming took off 3 bases at V and 5 bases at J, with 8 bases between the two ends. This chain's CDR3 is CASSFGPHEQYF. The CDR3 coding sequence is TGTGCCAGCAGTTTCGGGCCCCACGAGCAGTACTTC.

A few counts support this clonotype. The CDR3 DNA reads as TGTGCCATAAGCGAGGGGGAGCGGCAAGAGACCCAGTACTTC. Amino acid sequence: CAISEGERQETQYF. This chain links TRBV7-9 with TRBJ2-5, with D possibly TRBD1 on 6 matching bases. Deletions cut 10 bases from V and 2 bases from J, with 17 bases between. The CDR3 has 14 amino acids. Germline-derived CDR1 and CDR2 are SEHNR and FQNEAQ (reference sequence).

The rearrangement uses TRBV28 and TRBJ1-2; 8 nucleotides align to TRBD1. With V trimmed by 5 bases and J by 4 bases, 9 bases remained unmatched. Germline V lookup: CDR1 MDHEN, CDR2 SYDVKM. CDR3 size: 15 residues. Here the CDR3 DNA reads TGTGCCAGCAGTCCTTCCAGGGGGCGCTTCTATGGCTACACCTTC. This gives the protein CASSPSRGRFYGYTF.

This clonotype came up a few times. The chain is built from TRBV6-5 and TRBJ2-1; tentative D call: TRBD1 (5 bases). CDR1 and CDR2 (germline): MNHEY, SVGAGI. V lost 2 bases, J lost 0 bases, and 8 bases lay in between. The CDR3 length is 15 residues. The CDR3 DNA reads TGTGCCAGCAGTTACGGGCAGGGCTCCTACAATGAGCAGTTCTTC. As protein: CASSYGQGSYNEQFF.

This clonotype was seen more than once but under ten times. This sequence joins TRBV4-1 and TRBJ1-5; D may be TRBD1 (6 bases). Trimming removed 3 bases at V and 4 bases at J, with 19 bases between. The germline V gene encodes CDR1 MGHRA and CDR2 YSYEKL. The CDR3 length is 17 residues. Written as DNA, the CDR3 is TGCGCCAGCAGCCAGGCGGGACACCCGGGGCCGAATCAGCCCCAGCATTTT. Amino acids: CASSQAGHPGPNQPQHF.

This clonotype occurred a few times. The chain employs TRBV29-1 and TRBJ2-2; TRBD2 is a possible D gene (6 bases). V lost 5 bases and J 0 bases, leaving 19 bases between the germline ends. CDR1 is SQVTM, CDR2 ANQGSEA, per germline. The CDR3 contains 17 residues. The CDR3 sequence: CSVYMWRDGSNTGELFF. The CDR3 DNA reads as TGCAGCGTTTATATGTGGCGGGACGGCTCGAACACCGGGGAGCTGTTTTTT.

This clonotype was seen repeatedly, ten times or more. The chain has TRBV14 and TRBJ2-1; D remains ambiguous. Germline assignment: CDR1 SGHDN and CDR2 FVKESK. The CDR3 loop spans 17 amino acids. V was clipped by 3 bases and J by 0 bases, with 15 bases between them. This CDR3 reads CASSHRDGVSSYNEQFF. As DNA, the CDR3 is TGTGCCAGCAGCCATCGCGATGGGGTCAGCTCCTACAATGAGCAGTTCTTC.

This clonotype was detected a few times. This chain uses TRBV10-1 with TRBJ2-4; TRBD2 might be the D (5 bases). The CDR3 runs to 17 residues. CDR1 and CDR2 (germline): WNHNN, SYGVQD (reference sequence). With 2 bases removed from V and 0 bases from J, the gap between germline ends came to 14 bases. The CDR3 nucleotides are TGCGCCAGCAGTGAGAGTTCGGGGAGACTAGCCAAAAACATTCAGTACTTC. It codes for CASSESSGRLAKNIQYF.

This clonotype was recorded many times. This chain joins TRBV4-3 and TRBJ2-2; 9 bases are a match to TRBD1. Per the germline V gene, CDR1 is LGHNA and CDR2 is YSLEER. The CDR3 extends over 16 amino acids. V lost 3 bases and J lost 4; bases outside the gene matches: 6. The CDR3 loop is CASSQGTGQGTGELFF. The CDR3 region has the DNA TGCGCCAGCAGCCAGGGGACAGGGCAGGGCACCGGGGAGCTGTTTTTT.

V gene TRBV4-3 combines with J gene TRBJ1-6; weak D call: TRBD1 (6 bases). The CDR3 runs 16 residues. CDR1 is LGHNA, CDR2 YSLEER, per germline. Trimming removed 0 bases at V and 6 bases at J, with 12 bases between. CDR3 loop: CASSQDRTGLNSPLHF. The CDR3 nucleotides read TGCGCCAGCAGCCAAGATCGTACAGGGCTTAATTCACCCCTCCACTTT.

In this sample, this clonotype turned up many times. CDR3 coding DNA: TGCAGCGTTGAAGTCGGGGGGGCAAGGAACATTCAGTACTTC. This encodes CSVEVGGARNIQYF. This chain connects TRBV29-1 to TRBJ2-4, with 8 bases matching TRBD2. The CDR3 runs to 14 residues. With V trimmed by 1 base and J by 7 bases, 6 bases remained unmatched. The germline V gene encodes CDR1 SQVTM and CDR2 ANQGSEA.

The rearrangement uses TRBV27 and TRBJ2-1; maybe TRBD1 (6 bases). The ends were cut back, 4 bases at V and 0 bases at J, with 10 bases in the middle. Per the germline V gene, CDR1 is MNHEY and CDR2 is SMNVEV (reference sequence). CDR3 length: 15 amino acids. Written as DNA, the CDR3 is TGTGCCAGCAGTTCAAGGGGGATCTCCTACAATGAGCAGTTCTTC. Its translation: CASSSRGISYNEQFF.

This clonotype was counted ten times or more. CDR3 amino acids: CASSLGVLGGTDTQYF. Here the CDR3 DNA reads TGCGCCAGCAGCTTGGGAGTTCTGGGTGGCACAGATACGCAGTATTTT. V and J are TRBV5-1 and TRBJ2-3; no clear D. V dropped 0 bases and J dropped 1 base, with 12 bases sitting between them. This CDR3 region has 16 residues. The germline V gene encodes CDR1 SGHRS and CDR2 YFSETQ.

Concerning this clonotype itself: Given a much more abundant clone one base away, this may be a read error. The chain couples TRBV9 to TRBJ2-2; unclear D gene. The CDR3 contains 12 residues. Germline V gives CDR1 SGDLS, CDR2 YYNGEE. Deletions cut 4 bases from V and 5 bases from J, with 6 bases between. The DNA for the CDR3 is TGTGCCAGCAGCTTATTTACCGGGGAGCTGTTTTTT. Encoded protein: CASSLFTGELFF. Using reference TRBV9 and TRBJ2-2 for the parts outside the CDR3, the full variable domain is DSGVTQTPKHLITATGQRVTLRCSPRSGDLSVYWYQQSLDQGLQFLIQYYNGEERAKGNILERFSAQQFPDLHSELNLSSLELGDSALYFCASSLFTGELFFGEGSRLTVL.

The table lists this clonotype with many counts. V gene TRBV7-9 combines with J gene TRBJ2-1; tentatively, D is TRBD2 (6 bases). V was shortened by 3 bases and J by 5 bases, with 11 bases between the two germline ends. Germline V gene sequence: CDR1 SEHNR, CDR2 FQNEAQ (reference sequence). There are 14 residues in the CDR3. The CDR3 sequence is CASSFAGLHNEQFF. CDR3 nucleotide sequence: TGTGCCAGCAGCTTTGCGGGACTTCACAATGAGCAGTTCTTC.

This clonotype has a count of ten or more. The chain couples TRBV10-1 to TRBJ2-1, with 8 bases aligning to TRBD2. V was pared by 6 bases and J by 6 bases, with 7 bases of the junction left unmatched. This CDR3 contains 14 residues. Germline V gene sequence: CDR1 WNHNN, CDR2 SYGVQD (reference sequence). The CDR3 protein is CASSAGGSGNEQFF. The CDR3 DNA follows: TGCGCCAGCAGCGCGGGAGGTTCGGGCAATGAGCAGTTCTTC.